A single sample is the source of the 5 T cell receptor beta chains below, sequenced in a study of T cells in narcolepsy. This table comes from immunoSEQ multiplex PCR, and its TCRdb copy is limited to in-frame clones, with some not included. The sample lists under 35,000 clones, 80% to 85% seen once, with roughly 0.69% in the top ten. Sequences were obtained from memory (CD45RA-) CD4+ T cells from blood. The source is a human donor in good health.

CDR3 nucleotides: TGCGCCAGCAGCCTCGAAGGGCCTGTTGGGGCCAACGTCCTGACTTTC. Amino acid sequence: CASSLEGPVGANVLTF. This rearrangement joins TRBV4-3 to TRBJ2-6; D uncertain. Germline V lookup: CDR1 LGHNA, CDR2 YSLEER. V lost 4 bases to trimming and J lost 3 bases, with 13 bases between them. The CDR3 length is 16 residues.

V is TRBV25-1 and J is TRBJ2-5; TRBD1 aligns across 8 bases. The junction had 8 bases not matched to a gene; V was cut back by 2 bases and J by 3 bases. Germline lookup yields CDR1 MGHDK and CDR2 SYGVNS. CDR3 size: 16 residues. The CDR3 loop reads CASSEARTGIEETQYF. The CDR3 DNA follows: TGTGCCAGCAGTGAAGCCAGGACAGGGATAGAAGAGACCCAGTACTTC.

The chain links TRBV2 to TRBJ2-5; D unresolved. This CDR3 has 12 amino acids. Between the trimmed V and J ends, which lost 7 bases and 2 bases, there was a span of 8 bases. Germline V CDR1 and CDR2: SNHLY, FYNNEI. The CDR3 reads CASIPGQETQYF. Here the CDR3 DNA reads TGTGCCAGCATTCCCGGGCAAGAGACCCAGTACTTC. The full variable domain, in which reference TRBV2 and TRBJ2-5 provide the parts outside the CDR3, is EPEVTQTPSHQVTQMGQEVILRCVPISNHLYFYWYRQILGQKVEFLVSFYNNEISEKSEIFDDQFSVERPDGSNFTLKIRSTKLEDSAMYFCASIPGQETQYFGPGTRLLVL.

The V and J genes are TRBV6-6 and TRBJ1-2; D call uncertain. V lost 2 bases to trimming and J lost 7 bases, with 11 bases between them. The CDR3 spans 13 residues. From germline, CDR1 is MNHNY and CDR2 SVGAGI (reference sequence). The CDR3 spells CASSYPDKSGYTF. DNA for the CDR3: TGTGCCAGCAGTTACCCAGACAAGTCTGGCTACACCTTC.

This clone was counted between two and nine times. The chain recombines TRBV19 with TRBJ2-6, with D perhaps TRBD2 (7 bases). The germline V and J ends were trimmed by 4 bases and 1 base, with 11 bases remaining between them. CDR3 length: 16 amino acids. In germline, CDR1 is LNHDA, CDR2 SQIVND (reference sequence). The CDR3 spells CASSKGGGSGANVLTF. CDR3 DNA sequence: TGTGCCAGTAGTAAGGGAGGGGGTTCTGGGGCCAACGTCCTGACTTTC.